This is a list of T cell receptor beta chains from one sample in a study of Ad26.COV2.S vaccination and SARS-CoV-2 variants. Generated by immunoSEQ multiplex PCR, the TCRdb table keeps only in-frame clones and is missing some. The sample comprises approximately 420,000 clones, around 87% of which are singletons, and 3.6% rests with the top ten. The sample in question was peripheral blood, obtained in a trial of Ad26.COV2.S vaccine versus placebo. The receptor source for this set is a person between 18 and 59 years old who received the Ad26.COV2.S COVID-19 vaccine or a placebo. Each CDR3 is given with its conserved first and last residue. The D gene is left open where the match is weak. Only part of the rows carry a size: once, few, many, or a class if the clone is expanded.

V gene: TRBV27; D gene: TRBD2; J gene: TRBJ2-3; clone size: .; CDR3 protein: CASSLRRGVKADTQYF; CDR3 DNA: TGTGCCAGCAGTTTAAGGCGGGGGGTTAAAGCAGATACGCAGTATTTT
V gene: TRBV24-1; D gene: TRBD1; J gene: TRBJ1-2; clone size: .; CDR3 protein: CATSNSRGPGGYTF; CDR3 DNA: TGTGCCACCAGTAACTCCAGGGGGCCTGGTGGCTACACCTTC
V gene: TRBV7-9; D gene: TRBD1; J gene: TRBJ1-4; clone size: .; CDR3 protein: CASRQGASNEKLFF; CDR3 DNA: TGTGCCAGCAGACAGGGGGCATCTAATGAAAAACTGTTTTTT
V gene: TRBV5-4; D gene: TRBD1; J gene: TRBJ2-7; clone size: few; CDR3 protein: CASSPGGTGEIYEQYF; CDR3 DNA: TGTGCCAGCAGCCCAGGGGGGACAGGGGAAATCTACGAGCAGTACTTC
V gene: TRBV11-3; D gene: TRBD2; J gene: TRBJ2-2; clone size: .; CDR3 protein: CASSLLAGGLTGELFF; CDR3 DNA: TGTGCCAGCAGCTTATTGGCGGGGGGGCTGACCGGGGAGCTGTTTTTT
V gene: TRBV7-2; D gene: .; J gene: TRBJ1-3; clone size: .; CDR3 protein: CASSSLSPPTIYF; CDR3 DNA: TGTGCCAGCAGCTCCCTATCCCCCCCGACCATATATTTT
V gene: TRBV12-3/TRBV12-4; D gene: .; J gene: TRBJ1-5; clone size: .; CDR3 protein: CASSTGGRQPQHF; CDR3 DNA: TGTGCCAGCAGCACCGGGGGGCGTCAGCCCCAGCATTTT
V gene: TRBV7-2; D gene: TRBD2; J gene: TRBJ2-7; clone size: .; CDR3 protein: CASSGTSGRAYEQYF; CDR3 DNA: TGTGCCAGCAGCGGAACTAGCGGGCGCGCCTACGAGCAGTACTTC
V gene: TRBV7-9; D gene: TRBD1; J gene: TRBJ2-3; clone size: .; CDR3 protein: CASSTTGTSTDTQYF; CDR3 DNA: TGTGCCAGCAGCACGACAGGGACAAGCACAGATACGCAGTATTTT
V gene: TRBV9; D gene: TRBD1; J gene: TRBJ1-4; clone size: .; CDR3 protein: CASSEATGGNEKLFF; CDR3 DNA: TGTGCCAGCAGCGAGGCGACAGGGGGCAATGAAAAACTGTTTTTT
V gene: TRBV5-8; D gene: TRBD1; J gene: TRBJ2-4; clone size: .; CDR3 protein: CASSLADRGGSKNIQYF; CDR3 DNA: TGTGCCAGCAGCTTGGCCGACAGGGGCGGATCCAAAAACATTCAGTACTTC
V gene: TRBV24-1; D gene: .; J gene: TRBJ2-1; clone size: .; CDR3 protein: CATSPGPSIRNEQFF; CDR3 DNA: TGTGCCACCAGTCCGGGTCCCTCCATCAGGAATGAGCAGTTCTTC
V gene: TRBV7-3; D gene: TRBD1; J gene: TRBJ2-4; clone size: .; CDR3 protein: CASSFPDRVAKNIQYF; CDR3 DNA: TGTGCCAGCAGCTTCCCTGACAGGGTAGCCAAAAACATTCAGTACTTC
V gene: TRBV29-1; D gene: TRBD1; J gene: TRBJ1-2; clone size: .; CDR3 protein: CSEGDSLAGYTF; CDR3 DNA: TGCAGCGAAGGGGACAGTCTAGCCGGCTACACCTTC
V gene: TRBV7-8; D gene: TRBD1; J gene: TRBJ1-2; clone size: .; CDR3 protein: CASSGGTGANYGYTF; CDR3 DNA: TGTGCCAGCAGCGGTGGGACAGGGGCTAACTATGGCTACACCTTC
V gene: TRBV7-2; D gene: TRBD1; J gene: TRBJ1-1; clone size: .; CDR3 protein: CASSSNTGQWAMNTEAFF; CDR3 DNA: TGTGCCAGCAGCTCAAATACGGGACAGTGGGCTATGAACACTGAAGCTTTCTTT
V gene: TRBV19; D gene: TRBD1; J gene: TRBJ2-3; clone size: .; CDR3 protein: CASSIGDRNTDTQYF; CDR3 DNA: TGTGCCAGTAGTATTGGGGACAGGAACACAGATACGCAGTATTTT
V gene: TRBV19; D gene: TRBD2; J gene: TRBJ2-2; clone size: .; CDR3 protein: CASSIPGLAQWGQGRELFF; CDR3 DNA: TGTGCCAGTAGTATCCCGGGACTAGCGCAGTGGGGGCAGGGCCGGGAGCTGTTTTTT
V gene: TRBV15; D gene: .; J gene: TRBJ2-1; clone size: .; CDR3 protein: CATSNGYFEQFF; CDR3 DNA: TGTGCCACCAGCAACGGGTACTTTGAGCAGTTCTTC
V gene: TRBV24-1; D gene: .; J gene: TRBJ2-3; clone size: .; CDR3 protein: CATSPGRRGTDTQYF; CDR3 DNA: TGTGCCACCAGCCCAGGGAGGCGCGGCACAGATACGCAGTATTTT